This T cell receptor beta chain was found in a study of cytomegalovirus exposure and HLA in healthy donors. Study observations and caveats: Researchers had no immune exposure information except CMV serostatus available. Among TCR beta chains, those listed as cytomegalovirus-associated numbered over 150. An analysis was carried out later, and it reportedly showed fewer N-insertions in an Asian-associated ancestry cluster than the approximately 670-donor mean.

The CDR3 totals 11 residues. The PCR made use of 60 Vbeta and 13 Jbeta primers. The repertoire was sequenced with immunoSEQ multiplex PCR; TCRdb's copy has only in-frame clones and lacks some. The data hold approximately 190,000 clones, with about 86% observed a single time. Notes on this clone: As yet, its antigen is unknown.

Sequenced material: PBMCs. The clonotype was recovered from a woman aged 18-29 years in good health and CMV-seropositive. This rearrangement joins TRBV21-1 to TRBJ1-1. TRBV21-1 is tagged as a pseudogene. The CDR3 here is CASSKGREAFF. The CDR3 coding sequence is TGTGCCAGCAGCAAGGGCCGGGAGGCTTTCTTT.